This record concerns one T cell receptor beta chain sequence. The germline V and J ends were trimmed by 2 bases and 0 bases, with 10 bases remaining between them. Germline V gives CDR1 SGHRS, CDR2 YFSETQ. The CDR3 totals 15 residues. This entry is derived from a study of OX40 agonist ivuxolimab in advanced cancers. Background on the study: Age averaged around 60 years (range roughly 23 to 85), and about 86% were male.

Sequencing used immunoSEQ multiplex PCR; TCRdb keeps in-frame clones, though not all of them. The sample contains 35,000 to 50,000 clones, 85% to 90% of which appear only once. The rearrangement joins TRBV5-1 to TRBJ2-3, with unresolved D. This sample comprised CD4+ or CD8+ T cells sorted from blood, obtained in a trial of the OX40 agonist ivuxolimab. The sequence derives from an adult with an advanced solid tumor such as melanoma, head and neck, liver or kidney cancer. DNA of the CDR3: TGCGCCAGCAGCTTATTGCCACGAAGCACAGATACGCAGTATTTT. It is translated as CASSLLPRSTDTQYF. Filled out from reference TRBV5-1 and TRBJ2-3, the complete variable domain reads KAGVTQTPRYLIKTRGQQVTLSCSPISGHRSVSWYQQTPGQGLQFLFEYFSETQRNKGNFPGRFSGRQFSNSRSEMNVSTLELGDSALYLCASSLLPRSTDTQYFGPGTRLTVL.